This is a list of T cell receptor beta chains from one sample in a study of blood T cell repertoires in COVID-19. Libraries were prepared by immunoSEQ multiplex PCR; TCRdb keeps only in-frame clonotypes and omits some of them. The table records 50,000 to 70,000 clones, 76% of them present only once. Sequenced material: peripheral blood. The receptors were sampled from a man aged 45-65 years with active or convalescent COVID-19. Each CDR3 is given with its conserved first and last residue. Fields, in order: V gene, clone size, D gene, J gene, CDR3 protein, CDR3 DNA. A D gene is named only where the DNA matches it firmly. Only part of the rows carry a size: once, few, many, or a class if the clone is expanded.

TRBV5-4	-	-	TRBJ2-3	CASSFSSTDTQYF	TGTGCCAGCAGCTTCTCCAGCACAGATACGCAGTATTTT
TRBV7-9	few	-	TRBJ1-2	CASSLSWQGKGYTF	TGTGCCAGCAGCTTAAGTTGGCAGGGGAAAGGCTACACCTTC
TRBV10-2	few	-	TRBJ2-3	CASSEGGDPRTDTQYF	TGCGCCAGCAGTGAGGGAGGGGATCCCCGCACAGATACGCAGTATTTT
TRBV13	-	-	TRBJ2-5	CASSLALSLEGIETQYF	TGTGCCAGCAGCTTAGCCTTGAGTCTAGAGGGAATAGAGACCCAGTACTTC
TRBV6-5	-	TRBD1	TRBJ1-5	CASSYSRTGGGQPQHF	TGTGCCAGCAGTTACTCCCGGACAGGGGGAGGCCAGCCCCAGCATTTT
TRBV5-5	-	TRBD1	TRBJ1-5	CASSLWTGLSQPQHF	TGTGCCAGCAGCTTGTGGACAGGGTTGAGCCAGCCCCAGCATTTT
TRBV5-6	-	TRBD2	TRBJ2-2	CASSYRLAGGGELFF	TGTGCCAGCAGCTACCGATTGGCGGGAGGCGGGGAGCTGTTTTTT
TRBV19	-	-	TRBJ1-5	CASSIDPPGQPQHF	TGTGCCAGTAGTATAGACCCCCCAGGACAGCCCCAGCATTTT
TRBV6-5	once	-	TRBJ1-4	CASSITEGKLFF	TGTGCCAGCTCCATCACGGAGGGAAAACTGTTTTTT
TRBV6-6	-	-	TRBJ1-6	CASGSRENSPLHF	TGTGCCAGCGGCTCGAGGGAAAATTCACCCCTCCACTTT
TRBV9	-	TRBD1	TRBJ2-7	CASSAPTGTEDSYEQYF	TGTGCCAGCAGCGCCCCTACCGGGACAGAAGACTCCTACGAGCAGTACTTC
TRBV7-8	-	-	TRBJ2-3	CASSFRFGTDTQYF	TGTGCCAGCAGCTTCCGTTTTGGCACAGATACGCAGTATTTT
TRBV28	-	-	TRBJ1-4	CASSPSTNEKLFF	TGTGCCAGCAGTCCCTCCACTAATGAAAAACTGTTTTTT
TRBV5-6	-	-	TRBJ1-2	CASSPVGYTNYGYTF	TGTGCCAGCAGCCCTGTGGGCTACACTAACTATGGCTACACCTTC
TRBV5-4	-	TRBD2	TRBJ2-5	CASSLGSGGPQETQYF	TGTGCCAGCAGCTTGGGTAGCGGGGGCCCCCAAGAGACCCAGTACTTC
TRBV7-2	-	-	TRBJ1-6	CASSLGGPGSASYNSPLHF	TGTGCCAGCAGCTTAGGGGGTCCGGGGTCAGCATCCTATAATTCACCCCTCCACTTT
TRBV13	-	TRBD1	TRBJ2-1	CASSPGTGTNEQFF	TGTGCCAGCAGCCCCGGGACAGGGACCAATGAGCAGTTCTTC
TRBV11-3	many	TRBD2	TRBJ2-7	CASSLGGTSDYEQYF	TGTGCCAGCAGCTTAGGCGGGACTAGCGACTACGAGCAGTACTTC
TRBV30	-	-	TRBJ2-4	CAFGQSADIQYF	TGTGCATTTGGACAGTCGGCGGACATTCAGTACTTC
TRBV9	-	TRBD1	TRBJ1-3	CASSKQGAGNTIYF	TGTGCCAGCAGTAAACAGGGGGCTGGAAACACCATATATTTT
TRBV3-1/TRBV3-2	-	-	TRBJ1-1	CASRPRGQMNTEAFF	TGTGCCAGCAGACCCAGAGGGCAAATGAACACTGAAGCTTTCTTT
TRBV27	medium-sized	TRBD1	TRBJ1-2	CASSRDRGYGYTF	TGTGCCAGCAGTAGAGACAGGGGTTATGGCTACACCTTC
TRBV28	-	-	TRBJ1-2	CASSLTDKVYGYTF	TGTGCCAGCAGTTTAACAGATAAAGTGTATGGCTACACCTTC
TRBV5-4	-	-	TRBJ2-7	CASSLVGYEQYF	TGTGCCAGCAGCTTGGTCGGCTACGAGCAGTACTTC
TRBV5-4	few	-	TRBJ2-5	CASQLGGRARQETQYF	TGTGCCAGCCAGCTAGGGGGGAGGGCCCGGCAAGAGACCCAGTACTTC
TRBV6-5	-	TRBD1	TRBJ2-5	CATTTGDETQYF	TGTGCCACTACGACAGGGGACGAGACCCAGTACTTC
TRBV5-1	-	-	TRBJ2-1	CASSPRLRGSYNEQFF	TGCGCCAGCAGTCCGCGGCTCCGGGGGTCCTACAATGAGCAGTTCTTC
TRBV5-5	few	-	TRBJ1-2	CASARTITYGYTF	TGTGCCAGCGCTCGGACTATTACATATGGCTACACCTTC
TRBV10-3	-	TRBD1	TRBJ1-2	CAISELTGTLGGYTF	TGTGCCATCAGTGAGCTGACAGGGACTTTAGGGGGCTACACCTTC
TRBV9	few	TRBD1	TRBJ1-1	CASSPGTTGGIRTEAFF	TGTGCCAGCAGCCCAGGTACGACAGGGGGGATTCGAACTGAAGCTTTCTTT
TRBV3-1/TRBV3-2	-	-	TRBJ1-1	CASSLKGHLTEAFF	TGTGCCAGCAGCCTAAAAGGACATCTCACTGAAGCTTTCTTT
TRBV2	-	-	TRBJ1-4	CASSSQMSNEKLFF	TGTGCCAGCAGTTCGCAGATGTCGAATGAAAAACTGTTTTTT
TRBV7-3	few	-	TRBJ2-2	CASSFDGTGELFF	TGTGCCAGCAGCTTCGACGGGACCGGGGAGCTGTTTTTT
TRBV3-1/TRBV3-2	-	-	TRBJ2-4	CASSWGLTGSPVGF	TGTGCCAGCAGCTGGGGGTTAACAGGGTCTCCGGTTGGGTTC
TRBV19	-	-	TRBJ1-1	CASSISFNTEAFF	TGTGCCAGTAGTATTTCTTTCAACACTGAAGCTTTCTTT
TRBV5-6	-	TRBD2	TRBJ2-2	CASSSGLARTGELFF	TGTGCCAGCAGCTCGGGACTAGCGAGGACCGGGGAGCTGTTTTTT
TRBV2	-	-	TRBJ1-1	CASSEARRVYTEAFF	TGTGCCAGCAGTGAAGCGCGGAGGGTCTACACTGAAGCTTTCTTT
TRBV20-1	-	-	TRBJ2-5	CSASQGETQYF	TGCAGTGCTAGTCAGGGAGAGACCCAGTACTTC
TRBV12-3/TRBV12-4	-	-	TRBJ1-1	CASSFRKETEAFF	TGTGCCAGCAGTTTTCGGAAGGAGACTGAAGCTTTCTTT
TRBV7-6	-	TRBD1	TRBJ1-6	CASSSRQGDSPLHF	TGTGCCAGCAGCTCTAGACAGGGGGATTCACCCCTCCACTTT
TRBV5-1	once	TRBD1	TRBJ1-6	CASRDLSGGSNSPLHF	TGCGCCAGCAGAGATTTGTCAGGGGGATCTAATTCACCCCTCCACTTT
TRBV9	-	TRBD2	TRBJ2-3	CASSDGTSGGAFDTQYF	TGTGCCAGCAGCGACGGGACTAGCGGGGGGGCCTTCGATACGCAGTATTTT
TRBV28	once	TRBD1	TRBJ1-2	CASSPAGTGRDGYTF	TGTGCCAGCAGTCCTGCCGGGACAGGGCGGGATGGCTACACCTTC
TRBV5-8	-	TRBD2	TRBJ2-7	CASMREGSSYEQYF	TGTGCCAGCATGCGGGAGGGGAGCTCCTACGAGCAGTACTTC
TRBV6-5	-	TRBD2	TRBJ2-7	CASRGSGIFYEQYF	TGTGCCAGCAGAGGTAGCGGGATATTTTACGAGCAGTACTTC
TRBV2	-	-	TRBJ2-3	CASSERGPWFGTDTQYF	TGTGCCAGCAGTGAGCGAGGGCCCTGGTTTGGCACAGATACGCAGTATTTT
TRBV3-1/TRBV3-2	-	-	TRBJ1-1	CASSLGGNTEAFF	TGTGCCAGCTCTCTGGGAGGGAACACTGAAGCTTTCTTT
TRBV3-1/TRBV3-2	-	-	TRBJ2-1	CASSLSGGEQFF	TGTGCCAGCAGCCTGAGCGGTGGCGAGCAGTTCTTC
TRBV7-3	few	TRBD2	TRBJ2-1	CASSLSGRVNEQFF	TGTGCCAGCAGCTTAAGCGGGAGAGTCAATGAGCAGTTCTTC
TRBV5-6	-	-	TRBJ2-1	CASSSDLFATKFSEQFF	TGTGCCAGCAGCTCCGATCTTTTTGCGACTAAATTTAGTGAGCAGTTCTTC
TRBV5-4	-	TRBD2	TRBJ2-3	CASSPPSGSLSDTQYF	TGTGCCAGCAGCCCCCCCAGCGGGAGTCTTTCAGATACGCAGTATTTT
TRBV7-3	-	TRBD2	TRBJ2-3	CASSLIGLASDTQYF	TGTGCCAGCAGCCTAATTGGACTAGCTTCGGATACGCAGTATTTT
TRBV7-2	once	-	TRBJ2-5	CASSSRGGGGQETQYF	TGTGCCAGCAGCTCCCGCGGGGGCGGGGGACAAGAGACCCAGTACTTC
TRBV7-9	-	-	TRBJ2-4	CASSFRAGDGIQYF	TGTGCCAGCAGCTTCCGGGCGGGCGACGGCATTCAGTACTTC
TRBV6-2/TRBV6-3	-	-	TRBJ1-5	CASSTEFPNQPQHF	TGTGCCAGCAGTACGGAGTTCCCCAATCAGCCCCAGCATTTT